The rows below give T cell receptor beta chains drawn from one sample of a study of blood T cell repertoires in COVID-19. TCRdb keeps only in-frame clones here, not all; method: immunoSEQ multiplex PCR. The table includes about 42,000 clones, around nine tenths detected once. Material: peripheral blood. The receptor source for this set is a human donor in a cohort sampled during active COVID-19. Both conserved end residues are part of each CDR3. D genes are given only for firm matches. Rows give clone size only sometimes, using once, few, many, or a class for an expanded clone.

>.|TRBV15|.|TRBJ2-5
TGTGCCACCAGCAGGGACTGGCAGGAGACCCAGTACTTC
CATSRDWQETQYF
>.|TRBV2|.|TRBJ1-5
TGTGCCAGCAGTGACAGGGCGACTCAGCATTTT
CASSDRATQHF
>.|TRBV19|.|TRBJ1-2
TGTGCCAGTAGTAACCAGAACGTTAACTATGGCTACACCTTC
CASSNQNVNYGYTF
>.|TRBV3-1/TRBV3-2|TRBD2|TRBJ2-7
TGTGCCAGCAGCCAAACACTAGCGGGGGGGGCCGAGCAGTACTTC
CASSQTLAGGAEQYF
>once|TRBV30|.|TRBJ2-5
TGTGCCTGGAGTACTAGCTCCGAGACCCAGTACTTC
CAWSTSSETQYF
>.|TRBV18|TRBD1|TRBJ2-2
TGTGCCAGCTCACCACCGAGTGGGACAGGGAACACCGGGGAGCTGTTTTTT
CASSPPSGTGNTGELFF
>.|TRBV19|.|TRBJ1-1
TGTGCCAGTAGTACCCAAGACATCCCCACTGAAGCTTTCTTT
CASSTQDIPTEAFF
>.|TRBV30|.|TRBJ1-2
TGTGCCTGGAGGTCCCCAGACTATGGCTACACCTTC
CAWRSPDYGYTF
>.|TRBV9|.|TRBJ2-7
TGTGCCAGCAGCGTAGCCCAGAATACCTACGAGCAGTACTTC
CASSVAQNTYEQYF
>.|TRBV3-1/TRBV3-2|.|TRBJ1-1
TGTGCCAGCAGCCTGGCGGAAGGGAGGAGGAACACTGAAGCTTTCTTT
CASSLAEGRRNTEAFF
>.|TRBV11-3|.|TRBJ2-2
TGTGCCAGCACAGCGAACACCGGGGAGCTGTTTTTT
CASTANTGELFF
>few|TRBV28|.|TRBJ2-7
TGTGCCAGCAGTTTTTCGTTGCAGGGGTCGTACGAGCAGTACTTC
CASSFSLQGSYEQYF
>.|TRBV7-6|TRBD1|TRBJ2-2
TGTGCCAGCAGCTTAGCGGGGCCGGGACAGGAAAACACCGGGGAGCTGTTTTTT
CASSLAGPGQENTGELFF
>.|TRBV30|TRBD1|TRBJ2-4
TGTGCCTGGAGTACGACAGGGGGCGCCCAAAACATTCAGTACTTC
CAWSTTGGAQNIQYF
>.|TRBV13|TRBD1|TRBJ1-4
TGTGCCAGCAGCTTAGCCAGGGGGGTCGATGAAAAACTGTTTTTT
CASSLARGVDEKLFF
>.|TRBV21-1|.|TRBJ2-3
TGTGCCAGCAGCAAAGGCAATTATGGGGGGGGCCAGGGGAACACAGATACGCAGTATTTT
CASSKGNYGGGQGNTDTQYF
>.|TRBV29-1|.|TRBJ2-5
TGCAGCGCAACCACTACTAGTTTTGGAGAGACCCAGTACTTC
CSATTTSFGETQYF
>once|TRBV4-1|.|TRBJ1-2
TGCGCCAGCAGCCAACCCCCAAACTATGGCTACACCTTC
CASSQPPNYGYTF
>.|TRBV2|TRBD2|TRBJ2-3
TGTGCCAGCTCGACTAGCGTAAAAGATACGCAGTATTTT
CASSTSVKDTQYF
>.|TRBV5-6|.|TRBJ1-2
TGTGCCAGCAGCTTGTCAGGCTCTAACTATGGCTACACCTTC
CASSLSGSNYGYTF
>.|TRBV7-9|TRBD1|TRBJ1-4
TGTGCCAGCAGCTTCGGGACAGCAAATGAAAAACTGTTTTTT
CASSFGTANEKLFF
>.|TRBV9|.|TRBJ1-5
TGTGCCAGCAGCGTATCTGGGGGGAATCAGCCCCAGCATTTT
CASSVSGGNQPQHF
>.|TRBV5-1|.|TRBJ2-5
TGCGCCAGCAGCTTATCTGGGGCTCCCCGCCAAGAGACCCAGTACTTC
CASSLSGAPRQETQYF
>.|TRBV6-1|.|TRBJ1-2
TGTGCCAGCAGTGACAGGGGTAGCTACACCTTC
CASSDRGSYTF
>.|TRBV18|TRBD1|TRBJ2-3
TGTGCCAGCTCATCGTTTGACCCAAGAAGGGGGCTCGGGCGGGTCACAGATACGCAGTATTTT
CASSSFDPRRGLGRVTDTQYF
>.|TRBV27|.|TRBJ2-1
TGTGCCAGCAGTTTAGGTCTAGGGGAGGGGGGACTCGTGAGCTCCTACAATGAGCAGTTCTTC
CASSLGLGEGGLVSSYNEQFF
>.|TRBV25-1|.|TRBJ2-2
TGTGCCAGCAGCACAATGAACACCGGGGAGCTGTTTTTT
CASSTMNTGELFF
>few|TRBV30|.|TRBJ1-2
TGTGCCAGAGACCAGCGAAACTATGGCTACACCTTC
CARDQRNYGYTF
>once|TRBV5-1|TRBD2|TRBJ2-5
TGCGCCAGCAAAGCATCAGCGGGGGTTCAAGAGACCCAGTACTTC
CASKASAGVQETQYF
>.|TRBV4-2|TRBD1|TRBJ1-2
TGTGCCAGCAGCCGAGAGGGGGGCGGACAGGGGATCATCTATGGCTACACCTTC
CASSREGGGQGIIYGYTF
>.|TRBV18|.|TRBJ1-2
TGTGCCAGCTCACCACAGGCAGGGGAGTACGGTGGCTACACCTTC
CASSPQAGEYGGYTF
>.|TRBV2|TRBD1|TRBJ1-5
TGTGCCAGCAGTCCAGGGGGCGGAGTGGCCCAACATTTT
CASSPGGGVAQHF
>.|TRBV5-1|TRBD1|TRBJ1-2
TGCGCCAGCAGCCCGCCGGGACAGGGCATCTATGGCTACACCTTC
CASSPPGQGIYGYTF
>once|TRBV13|.|TRBJ1-6
TGTGCCAGCAGCTTAGGGCAACAGTATGATTCACCCCTCCACTTT
CASSLGQQYDSPLHF
>few|TRBV4-2|.|TRBJ1-3
TGTGCCAGCAGCCAGCAGGGCTTAAACTCTGGAAACACCATATATTTT
CASSQQGLNSGNTIYF
>.|TRBV5-1|.|TRBJ2-3
TGCGCCAGCAGGGGCTATGCAAGTGGAGATACGCAGTATTTT
CASRGYASGDTQYF
>.|TRBV3-1/TRBV3-2|.|TRBJ1-1
TGTGCCAGCAGCCAAGTCGGCACTGAAGCTTTCTTT
CASSQVGTEAFF
>.|TRBV19|.|TRBJ1-2
TGTGCCAGTAGTATAGAAGGGGCAGGGTTAGTACCTAACTATGGCTACACCTTC
CASSIEGAGLVPNYGYTF
>.|TRBV29-1|.|TRBJ2-3
TGCAGCGTCGACTCTCTGCCTAGCACAGATACGCAGTATTTT
CSVDSLPSTDTQYF
>.|TRBV30|TRBD1|TRBJ2-2
TGTGCCTGGAACAGGGGGCTTTCCACCGGGGAGCTGTTTTTT
CAWNRGLSTGELFF
>few|TRBV19|.|TRBJ2-7
TGTGCCAGTAGCAGAACAGGGAGCGAGCAGTACTTC
CASSRTGSEQYF
>.|TRBV19|TRBD1|TRBJ1-5
TGTGCCAGTCGCAAAACAGGGGGCGCCAGCAATCAGCCCCAGCATTTT
CASRKTGGASNQPQHF